Each of the 32 T cell receptor beta chains below was sequenced from the same sample in a study of T cell responses to AZD1222 COVID-19 vaccine (dated by TCRdb to the early 2020s). The time point label here, explained by the study, means: baseline before first vaccination. To prepare the library, the immunoSEQ multiplex PCR assay was applied. TCRdb stores this immuneACCESS table with in-frame sequences only. Part of the clones is absent; in the studies checked, under half of the shortfall reflects unresolved V genes, and no reason is known for the rest. This sample gives 150,000 or so clones in total; 70% to 90% of them show up just once. About 3% of the sample is taken by the ten largest. The specimen comprised peripheral blood, sampled on day 0 of AZD1222 vaccination. The source of these receptors is an adult in good health.

This chain joins TRBV21-1 and TRBJ1-1; the table calls TRBD1, which could not be checked here. TRBV21-1 is shown as a pseudogene. The CDR3 has 13 amino acids. The CDR3, as DNA: TGTGCCAGCAGCCAACAGGGAAACACTGAAGCTTTCTTT. This encodes CASSQQGNTEAFF.

The chain links TRBV13 to TRBJ1-2, with unresolved D. Looked up from germline, CDR1 is PRHDT and CDR2 is FYEKMQ (reference sequence). CDR3 length equals 14 residues. V lost 1 base and J 4 bases, leaving 10 bases between the germline ends. Written as DNA, the CDR3 is TGTGCCAGCAGCTTAGCTGGGATGCTCTATGGCTACACCTTC. Translating it yields CASSLAGMLYGYTF. Full variable domain (rest looked up from reference TRBV13 and TRBJ1-2): AAGVIQSPRHLIKEKRETATLKCYPIPRHDTVYWYQQGPGQDPQFLISFYEKMQSDKGSIPDRFSAQQFSDYHSELNMSSLELGDSALYFCASSLAGMLYGYTFGSGTRLTVV.

The rearrangement links TRBV2 to TRBJ1-2, with D tentatively TRBD1 (6 bases). Germline values: CDR1 SNHLY, CDR2 FYNNEI. The CDR3 totals 13 residues. V was cut by 3 bases and J by 8 bases, with 13 bases left in between. CDR3 nucleotides: TGTGCCAGCAGTGACTCGGGGGCCGGCGGCTACACCTTC. Translated: CASSDSGAGGYTF.

The J gene is TRBJ2-3, the V gene TRBV5-1; TRBD1 agrees at 11 bases. The CDR3 spans 16 residues. Germline CDR1 and CDR2: SGHRS and YFSETQ. V shed 3 bases and J 2 bases; nucleotides not matched to a gene: 5. DNA of the CDR3: TGCGCCAGCAGCTATGGGACAGGGGGGATCACAGATACGCAGTATTTT. This codes for CASSYGTGGITDTQYF.

The gene calls are TRBV4-3 and TRBJ1-2; no clear D. CDR3 length: 14 residues. Per germline, CDR1 LGHNA and CDR2 YSLEER. V gave up 1 base and J gave up 7 bases, with 13 bases separating them. The CDR3 coding sequence is TGCGCCAGCAGCCAAGTCCTTCGACAATTTGGCTACACCTTC. This gives the protein CASSQVLRQFGYTF.

The chain carries TRBV19 and TRBJ1-2; 9 nucleotides line up with TRBD1. This CDR3 comprises 14 residues. Looked up from germline, CDR1 is LNHDA and CDR2 is SQIVND (reference sequence). V trimming: 6 bases; J trimming: 7 bases; junction bases outside the gene matches: 9. The CDR3 bases are TGTGCCAGTAGGGGTTCGGGACAGGGTGGTGGCTACACCTTC. Its translation: CASRGSGQGGGYTF.

The J gene is TRBJ2-7, the V gene TRBV6-2 or TRBV6-3; TRBD2 aligns across 7 bases. The CDR3 has 10 amino acids. Germline V gene sequence: CDR1 MNHEY, CDR2 SVGEGT. With 9 bases clipped from V and 4 bases from J, the junction kept 0 bases outside the gene matches. This CDR3 is CASSGYEQYF. In nucleotides, the CDR3 is TGTGCCAGTAGCGGGTACGAGCAGTACTTC.

The genes are TRBV10-3 and TRBJ1-6; the D is unclear. The CDR3 sequence is 13 residues long. CDR1 and CDR2 (germline): ENHRY, SYGVKD. The germline V and J ends were trimmed by 5 bases and 11 bases, with 13 bases remaining between them. The CDR3 coding sequence is TGTGCCATCAGTTCCTCGACCGAGGCACCCCTCCACTTT. Its translation is CAISSSTEAPLHF.

This clone was seen a single time. The V and J genes are TRBV15 and TRBJ1-6, with unresolved D. V dropped 0 bases and J dropped 7 bases, with 7 bases sitting between them. This CDR3 is built from 14 residues. The germline CDR1 and CDR2 sequences are LNHNV and YYDKDF (reference sequence). Here the CDR3 DNA reads TGTGCCACCAGCAGAGATATCGAGAATTCACCCCTCCACTTT. Protein sequence: CATSRDIENSPLHF.

The chain has TRBV2 and TRBJ2-3; 8 bases are a match to TRBD1. The germline V gene has CDR1 SNHLY and CDR2 FYNNEI. The CDR3 has 15 residues. The ends lost 6 bases at V and 3 bases at J; junction bases unmatched: 8. CDR3 in amino acids: CASRNQGAETDTQYF. The CDR3 nucleotides read TGTGCCAGCAGGAACCAGGGGGCAGAGACAGATACGCAGTATTTT.

The chain employs TRBV19 and TRBJ2-1; 8 bases align to TRBD2. This CDR3 is built from 19 residues. Per germline, CDR1 LNHDA and CDR2 SQIVND (reference sequence). V was pared by 0 bases and J by 0 bases, with 10 bases of the junction left unmatched. In nucleotides, the CDR3 is TGTGCCAGTAGTATAGATCTATGGGCTAGCGGGCGCTCCTACAATGAGCAGTTCTTC. Translation gives CASSIDLWASGRSYNEQFF. Complete variable domain (other parts from reference TRBV19 and TRBJ2-1): DGGITQSPKYLFRKEGQNVTLSCEQNLNHDAMYWYRQDPGQGLRLIYYSQIVNDFQKGDIAEGYSVSREKKESFPLTVTSAQKNPTAFYLCASSIDLWASGRSYNEQFFGPGTRLTVL.

For the CDR3, the DNA is TGTGCCAGTAGTATACGGTGGGGGTCGAACACTGAAGCTTTCTTT. As protein: CASSIRWGSNTEAFF. This chain joins TRBV19 and TRBJ1-1; possible D gene TRBD1, 5 bases. Germline V lookup: CDR1 LNHDA, CDR2 SQIVND (reference sequence). The CDR3 covers 15 residues. V was cut by 2 bases and J by 1 base, with 11 bases left in between.

The chain links TRBV6-5 to TRBJ1-5, with D possibly matching TRBD1 (5 bases). V lost 6 bases to trimming and J lost 9 bases, with 21 bases between them. The CDR3 has 15 residues. The germline V gene has CDR1 MNHEY and CDR2 SVGAGI. In DNA form, the CDR3 reads TGTGCCAGCAGGGATAGGTGGGGGGAAGGACGGCCCCAGCATTTT. This translates into CASRDRWGEGRPQHF.

J is TRBJ1-4 and V is TRBV5-1, with 9 bases lining up with TRBD1. Germline CDR1 is SGHRS and CDR2 is YFSETQ. J lost 7 bases, V lost 2 bases, and 6 bases had no gene match. The CDR3 contains 15 residues. The CDR3 spells CASSLGDRDGEKLFF. CDR3 in DNA: TGCGCCAGCAGCTTAGGGGACAGGGACGGTGAAAAACTGTTTTTT.

CDR3 DNA: TGTGCCAGCAGCCAGTGGGGCGGGAGGGCCGATACGCAGTATTTT. Its protein product is CASSQWGGRADTQYF. The V gene is TRBV14, the J gene TRBJ2-3, with TRBD2 identical over 9 bases. With V trimmed by 3 bases and J by 6 bases, 7 bases remained unmatched. Germline CDR1 and CDR2: SGHDN and FVKESK. This CDR3 region has 15 residues.

J is TRBJ1-2 and V is TRBV6-5, with a tentative D call TRBD1 (5 bases). CDR1 and CDR2 from the germline V gene are MNHEY and SVGAGI. Trimming removed 6 bases from V and 2 bases from J, with 16 bases in between. CDR3 size: 15 residues. The CDR3 spells CASRREGHLNYGYTF. DNA for the CDR3: TGTGCCAGCAGGAGGGAAGGACACCTAAACTATGGCTACACCTTC.

J is TRBJ1-1 and V is TRBV6-5, with a weak D call TRBD1 (5 bases). Germline V gene lookup returns CDR1 MNHEY and CDR2 SVGAGI. The CDR3 is 14 amino acids. Trimming left V 6 bases short and J 4 bases short, with 15 bases between. The CDR3 DNA is TGTGCCAGCAGGCCCACGGGCGGGGGCACTGAAGCTTTCTTT. Translating gives CASRPTGGGTEAFF.

J is TRBJ1-5 and V is TRBV19, with D maybe TRBD1 (6 bases). CDR1 and CDR2 from the germline V gene are LNHDA and SQIVND (reference sequence). This CDR3 comprises 17 residues. Trimming took off 0 bases at V and 7 bases at J, with 19 bases between the two ends. CDR3 sequence reads: CASSIEGDTYSGQPQHF. The CDR3 nucleotides are TGTGCCAGTAGTATAGAGGGGGACACGTATTCCGGGCAGCCCCAGCATTTT. The full variable domain, rest sourced from reference TRBV19 and TRBJ1-5, is DGGITQSPKYLFRKEGQNVTLSCEQNLNHDAMYWYRQDPGQGLRLIYYSQIVNDFQKGDIAEGYSVSREKKESFPLTVTSAQKNPTAFYLCASSIEGDTYSGQPQHFGDGTRLSIL.

The chain recombines TRBV19 with TRBJ1-1; no definite D call. Per germline, CDR1 LNHDA and CDR2 SQIVND (reference sequence). V dropped 1 base and J dropped 0 bases, with 9 bases sitting between them. The CDR3 length is 15 residues. This chain's CDR3 is CASSIGSNMNTEAFF. CDR3 nucleotides: TGTGCCAGTAGTATAGGATCGAACATGAACACTGAAGCTTTCTTT.

The chain recombines TRBV5-4 with TRBJ2-1; 13 nucleotides match TRBD2. V was pared by 4 bases and J by 10 bases, with 8 bases of the junction left unmatched. The V gene's germline CDR1 is SGHNT and CDR2 YYREEE (reference sequence). The CDR3 runs 15 residues. As DNA, the CDR3 is TGTGCCAGCAGCGCGGGACTAGCGGGAAGATCGGAGCAGTTCTTC. This translates into CASSAGLAGRSEQFF.

V usage is TRBV19 and J usage is TRBJ1-1; the D is unclear. Trimming took off 6 bases at V and 0 bases at J, with 8 bases between the two ends. CDR1 is LNHDA, CDR2 SQIVND, per germline (reference sequence). The CDR3 extends over 13 amino acids. The CDR3 coding sequence is TGTGCCAGTAGAGAAATCATGAACACTGAAGCTTTCTTT. It encodes CASREIMNTEAFF.

This clone was counted between two and nine times. The chain carries TRBV30 and TRBJ2-7, with 7 bases lining up with TRBD2. The V gene end was trimmed by 4 bases and the J gene end by 7 bases; junction bases not matched to a gene: 10. The germline V gene has CDR1 GTSNPN and CDR2 SVGIG (reference sequence). This CDR3 has 13 residues. The CDR3, as DNA: TGTGCCTGGATTACAGTGGGAGGGCGGGAGCAGTACTTC. Translating gives CAWITVGGREQYF. Using reference TRBV30 and TRBJ2-7 for the parts outside the CDR3, the full variable domain is SQTIHQWPATLVQPVGSPLSLECTVEGTSNPNLYWYRQAAGRGLQLLFYSVGIGQISSEVPQNLSASRPQDRQFILSSKKLLLSDSGFYLCAWITVGGREQYFGPGTRLTVT.

This clone was observed a handful of times. The chain uses TRBV28 and TRBJ2-5, with D perhaps assigned TRBD1 or TRBD2 (5 bases each). This CDR3 has 15 residues. Per the germline V gene, CDR1 is MDHEN and CDR2 is SYDVKM. V lost 5 bases and J lost 5, with 18 bases in between. The chain's CDR3 is CASSPRLSGTETQYF. The CDR3 DNA reads TGTGCCAGCAGTCCCCGATTATCGGGGACGGAGACCCAGTACTTC.

The chain couples TRBV7-9 to TRBJ1-1; possibly TRBD1 for D (5 bases). V gave up 5 bases and J gave up 1 base, with 11 bases separating them. In germline, CDR1 is SEHNR, CDR2 FQNEAQ (reference sequence). This CDR3 contains 14 residues. CDR3 region: CASSLPGPNTEAFF. CDR3 nucleotide sequence: TGTGCCAGCAGCCTTCCGGGACCGAACACTGAAGCTTTCTTT. The complete variable domain, with remaining parts taken from reference TRBV7-9 and TRBJ1-1, reads DTGVSQNPRHKITKRGQNVTFRCDPISEHNRLYWYRQTLGQGPEFLTYFQNEAQLEKSRLLSDRFSAERPKGSFSTLEIQRTEQGDSAMYLCASSLPGPNTEAFFGQGTRLTVV.

The V gene is TRBV7-2, the J gene TRBJ1-1, with 7 bases that match TRBD1. The CDR3 consists of 15 residues. The germline V gene encodes CDR1 SGHTA and CDR2 FQGNSA. V dropped 5 bases and J dropped 5; count of bases not matched to a gene: 11. CDR3 residues: CASSVRGRVLTEAFF. The DNA of the CDR3 is TGTGCCAGCAGCGTTAGGGGGCGGGTCTTGACTGAAGCTTTCTTT.

The chain combines TRBV7-8 with TRBJ2-7; D might be TRBD2 (5 bases). Trimming pared 1 base from V and 2 bases from J, leaving 9 bases between. The CDR3 has 14 amino acids. Germline V gene data show CDR1 as SGHVS and CDR2 as FQNEAQ. CDR3 DNA: TGTGCCAGCAGCTTAGGGAGGATTACCTACGAGCAGTACTTC. This encodes CASSLGRITYEQYF.

The chain couples TRBV5-1 to TRBJ2-1; D perhaps matches TRBD1 (6 bases). Germline V gene sequence: CDR1 SGHRS, CDR2 YFSETQ. V was trimmed by 4 bases and J by 4 bases, leaving 12 bases between them. This CDR3 comprises 14 residues. CDR3 sequence: CASSDRTDYNEQFF. Here the CDR3 DNA reads TGCGCCAGCAGCGACCGGACAGATTACAATGAGCAGTTCTTC.

The genes are TRBV7-8 and TRBJ1-2; a possible D gene is TRBD1 (6 bases). Trimming left V 5 bases short and J 3 bases short, with 13 bases between. Per germline, CDR1 SGHVS and CDR2 FQNEAQ. The CDR3 is 14 residues long. The CDR3 here is CASSQYRVDYGYTF. The CDR3 DNA reads TGTGCCAGCAGCCAGTACAGGGTTGACTATGGCTACACCTTC.

This chain uses TRBV2 with TRBJ2-5; TRBD2 matches 7 bases. From germline, CDR1 is SNHLY and CDR2 FYNNEI. After removal of 8 bases from V and 1 base from J, the junction contained 4 bases not matched to a gene. The CDR3 is made up of 13 amino acids. CDR3 protein: CASGGGVQETQYF. DNA for the CDR3: TGTGCCAGCGGGGGAGGGGTCCAAGAGACCCAGTACTTC.

This clone was observed many times. The chain links TRBV4-2 to TRBJ1-2, with D tentatively TRBD1 (5 bases). Germline lookup yields CDR1 LGHNA and CDR2 YNFKEQ. Trimming took off 0 bases at V and 3 bases at J, with 11 bases between the two ends. The CDR3 loop spans 15 amino acids. The CDR3 bases are TGTGCCAGCAGCCAAGAGACAGTAAAGCACTATGGCTACACCTTC. Translating gives CASSQETVKHYGYTF.

This clone was picked up one time. The chain joins TRBV7-8 to TRBJ1-6, with D hard to call. V lost 1 base to trimming and J lost 8 bases, with 9 bases between them. CDR3 size: 14 residues. Per germline, CDR1 SGHVS and CDR2 FQNEAQ. CDR3 residues: CASSLGQEYSPLHF. The DNA of the CDR3 is TGTGCCAGCAGCTTAGGGCAGGAGTATTCACCCCTCCACTTT.

The chain joins TRBV6-1 to TRBJ2-2; D ambiguous. Germline lookup yields CDR1 MNHNS and CDR2 SASEGT. CDR3 size: 17 residues. The V end lost 0 bases, the J end lost 0 bases, and 11 bases lay between the germline ends. CDR3 DNA sequence: TGTGCCAGCAGTGAAGCGCGGCTGATCGCGAACACCGGGGAGCTGTTTTTT. It translates to CASSEARLIANTGELFF.